Below, 24 T cell receptor beta chains from the same sample are listed, as sequenced in a study of vaccination effects on CD4 cells after COVID-19. These TCRs' antigens remain unknown. Using viral peptide pools, the ViraFEST assay grew out antigen-specific CD4+ T cells prior to sequencing. The culture ran for about 11 days, and then CD4+ T cells were isolated. No vaccinee had earlier SARS-CoV-2 infection, and nucleocapsid antibodies were negative. The protocol was immunoSEQ multiplex PCR, while the TCRdb copy is restricted to in-frame clones and leaves out a portion. The sample yields about 34,000 clones, 60% to 75% seen once. This specimen was CD4+ T cells from PBMCs cultured with HCoV-OC43 spike peptides, taken before COVID-19 vaccination. Subset reported: HCoV-OC43 spike overlapping peptide pool stimulation. The source of these receptors is a human donor who received a COVID-19 vaccine.

V gene TRBV19 combines with J gene TRBJ1-2; D may be TRBD1 (6 bases). Germline lookup yields CDR1 LNHDA and CDR2 SQIVND (reference sequence). The CDR3 covers 16 residues. The V gene lost 1 base and the J gene lost 7 bases, with 19 bases spanning the gap. The CDR3 sequence: CASSIGTEVSGGGYTF. Here the CDR3 DNA reads TGTGCCAGTAGTATAGGGACAGAAGTTTCAGGAGGTGGCTACACCTTC.

The chain links TRBV5-1 to TRBJ1-2; 8 bases are shared with TRBD1. Trimming cost V 0 bases and J 4 bases; bases outside gene matches: 5. CDR3 length equals 15 residues. Per the germline V gene, CDR1 is SGHRS and CDR2 is YFSETQ. The CDR3 loop reads CASSLGPTGGYGYTF. CDR3 sequence (DNA): TGCGCCAGCAGCTTGGGCCCAACAGGGGGCTATGGCTACACCTTC.

The chain links TRBV6-5 to TRBJ1-4; D ambiguous. The CDR3 totals 15 residues. Germline CDR1 reads MNHEY; CDR2 reads SVGAGI. V shed 6 bases and J shed 3 bases, with 14 bases lying between them. The CDR3 bases are TGTGCCAGCAGGGCAGGTCCCGCGGCTAATGAAAAACTGTTTTTT. Its translation is CASRAGPAANEKLFF.

The chain joins TRBV7-2 to TRBJ2-7; 14 nucleotides align to TRBD2. This CDR3 has 14 amino acids. The germline V gene encodes CDR1 SGHTA and CDR2 FQGNSA. V shed 5 bases, J shed 12 bases, and the junction held 9 bases outside the gene matches. This CDR3 is CASSAQTSGRALYF. CDR3 DNA: TGTGCCAGCAGCGCGCAGACTAGCGGGAGGGCACTGTACTTC.

The chain links TRBV30 to TRBJ1-4; D call uncertain. The germline V and J ends were trimmed by 7 bases and 8 bases, with 20 bases remaining between them. Germline V lookup: CDR1 GTSNPN, CDR2 SVGIG (reference sequence). This CDR3 is 14 amino acids long. The CDR3 region has the DNA TGTGCCTCAAGCGGAGCGGCGGGTAGAGAAAAACTGTTTTTT. It yields the protein CASSGAAGREKLFF. Filled out from reference TRBV30 and TRBJ1-4, the complete variable domain reads SQTIHQWPATLVQPVGSPLSLECTVEGTSNPNLYWYRQAAGRGLQLLFYSVGIGQISSEVPQNLSASRPQDRQFILSSKKLLLSDSGFYLCASSGAAGREKLFFGSGTQLSVL.

V usage is TRBV15 and J usage is TRBJ2-1, with D perhaps TRBD2 (5 bases). The CDR3 contains 16 residues. Germline V gives CDR1 LNHNV, CDR2 YYDKDF (reference sequence). Between the trimmed V and J ends, which lost 0 bases and 1 base, there was a span of 10 bases. CDR3 nucleotides: TGTGCCACCAGCAGAGATCCTAGCCCGTCCTACAATGAGCAGTTCTTC. Translating it yields CATSRDPSPSYNEQFF.

This clone was counted only a few times. The rearrangement uses TRBV2 and TRBJ2-3; D might be TRBD2 (6 bases). The CDR3 contains 13 residues. Germline assignment: CDR1 SNHLY and CDR2 FYNNEI. Trimming took 9 bases from V and 2 from J, leaving 12 bases between them. In nucleotides, the CDR3 is TGTGCCAGTTCGACGGGAGCCACAGATACGCAGTATTTT. Translation gives CASSTGATDTQYF.

This clone was found once. This chain joins TRBV6-5 and TRBJ1-2; TRBD1 aligns across 7 bases. Germline V gene lookup returns CDR1 MNHEY and CDR2 SVGAGI. V lost 4 bases to trimming and J lost 8 bases; unmatched junction nucleotides: 7. The CDR3 runs 13 residues. The CDR3 sequence: CASSLDRVRGYTF. CDR3 bases: TGTGCCAGCAGTTTAGACAGGGTCCGGGGCTACACCTTC.

The V gene is TRBV5-1, the J gene TRBJ1-3; 11 positions agree with TRBD1. Germline values: CDR1 SGHRS, CDR2 YFSETQ. The trim removed 4 bases at V and 0 bases at J, leaving 9 bases unmatched. CDR3 length: 18 residues. The chain's CDR3 is CASSLLTDRGLSGNTIYF. CDR3 nucleotide sequence: TGCGCCAGCAGCCTTCTTACGGACAGGGGGCTCTCTGGAAACACCATATATTTT.

The sample holds one count of this clone. V and J are TRBV28 and TRBJ1-4; 10 nucleotides align to TRBD1. The CDR3 is 17 residues long. Germline V gene data show CDR1 as MDHEN and CDR2 as SYDVKM. V shed 5 bases and J 3 bases; nucleotides not matched to a gene: 9. The CDR3 DNA reads as TGTGCCAGCAGTCCCCCGACAGGGGGCAGGTCTAATGAAAAACTGTTTTTT. Its translation: CASSPPTGGRSNEKLFF.

V is TRBV7-2 and J is TRBJ2-7; 10 nucleotides match TRBD1. V lost 5 bases and J lost 5; bases outside the gene matches: 6. From germline, CDR1 is SGHTA and CDR2 FQGNSA. The CDR3 consists of 14 residues. CDR3 loop: CASSPTGGYNEQYF. The CDR3 nucleotides are TGTGCCAGCAGCCCGACAGGGGGCTACAACGAGCAGTACTTC.

The chain links TRBV7-2 to TRBJ2-3; tentative D call: TRBD1 (6 bases). Per germline, CDR1 SGHTA and CDR2 FQGNSA. The V end lost 9 bases, the J end lost 4 bases, and 14 bases lay between the germline ends. The length of the CDR3 is 13 residues. The CDR3 coding sequence is TGTGCCAGTAAACAGGGTACCCCAGATACGCAGTATTTT. Amino acid sequence: CASKQGTPDTQYF.

The V gene is TRBV6-5, the J gene TRBJ2-1; tentative D call: TRBD2 (5 bases). The ends were cut back, 5 bases at V and 0 bases at J, with 11 bases in the middle. This CDR3 has 15 amino acids. Per the germline V gene, CDR1 is MNHEY and CDR2 is SVGAGI. Written as DNA, the CDR3 is TGTGCCAGCAGTACACGTGGGAGCTCCTACAATGAGCAGTTCTTC. It specifies CASSTRGSSYNEQFF.

The V and J genes are TRBV3-1 (or the pseudogene TRBV3-2) and TRBJ2-7, with 9 nucleotides matching TRBD2. Germline V lookup: CDR1 LGHDT, CDR2 YNNKEL (reference sequence). The CDR3 spans 17 residues. J gave up 2 bases and V 4 bases, and 12 bases lay outside the gene matches. The CDR3 DNA sequence: TGTGCCAGCAGCCCGGGTACTAGCGGGCCGGGCCCCTACGAGCAGTACTTC. This sequence encodes CASSPGTSGPGPYEQYF.

This clone rates as medium-sized (0.01 to 0.1%). The genes are TRBV15 and TRBJ2-3; TRBD2 matches at 7 bases. The V gene end was trimmed by 5 bases and the J gene end by 2 bases; junction bases not matched to a gene: 10. Per germline, CDR1 LNHNV and CDR2 YYDKDF (reference sequence). This CDR3 has 16 residues. This CDR3 reads CATSENTGTITDTQYF. Written as DNA, the CDR3 is TGTGCCACCAGCGAAAATACCGGGACTATCACAGATACGCAGTATTTT.

The chain combines TRBV19 with TRBJ1-1; 8 bases are a match to TRBD1. Germline V CDR1 and CDR2: LNHDA, SQIVND (reference sequence). The trim removed 5 bases at V and 8 bases at J, leaving 4 bases unmatched. This CDR3 has 12 residues. This chain's CDR3 is CASSLRTGEAFF. The CDR3 DNA follows: TGTGCCAGTAGTCTTCGGACAGGGGAAGCTTTCTTT.

This sequence joins TRBV19 and TRBJ1-1; 7 nucleotides line up with TRBD1. CDR1 LNHDA and CDR2 SQIVND come from the germline V gene (reference sequence). CDR3 size: 14 residues. The junction had 3 bases not matched to a gene; V was cut back by 1 base and J by 4 bases. CDR3 nucleotide sequence: TGTGCCAGTAGTATAGGACAGGGAGTCACTGAAGCTTTCTTT. Translated: CASSIGQGVTEAFF.

The gene calls are TRBV6-5 and TRBJ2-5, with D perhaps given as TRBD1 or TRBD2 (5 bases each). CDR1 and CDR2 from the germline V gene are MNHEY and SVGAGI. V shed 6 bases and J shed 2 bases, with 16 bases lying between them. The CDR3 spans 15 residues. The CDR3 DNA follows: TGTGCCAGCAGCCCCCTCGGGGCAGCTCAAGAGACCCAGTACTTC. Translating gives CASSPLGAAQETQYF.

The rearrangement uses TRBV18 and TRBJ2-3; 8 positions agree with TRBD2. Germline lookup yields CDR1 KGHSH and CDR2 LQKENI. There are 14 residues in the CDR3. With V trimmed by 6 bases and J by 6 bases, 8 bases remained unmatched. The CDR3 DNA reads as TGTGCCAGCTCTCCCGGGACTAGGACGGATACGCAGTATTTT. This codes for CASSPGTRTDTQYF.

The chain joins TRBV12-3 or TRBV12-4 to TRBJ2-6, with no clear D. The CDR3 totals 12 residues. V lost 9 bases to trimming and J lost 4 bases, with 7 bases between them. The CDR3 protein is CASRYGANVLTF. CDR3 nucleotides: TGTGCCAGTAGATACGGGGCCAACGTCCTGACTTTC.

The CDR3 loop is CASSVGVRSDNTGELFF. The CDR3 DNA follows: TGTGCCAGCAGCGTAGGGGTTAGGAGCGACAACACCGGGGAGCTGTTTTTT. J is TRBJ2-2 and V is TRBV9; D is unresolved. Between the trimmed V and J ends, which lost 0 bases and 2 bases, there was a span of 14 bases. The CDR3 sequence is 17 residues long. CDR1 SGDLS and CDR2 YYNGEE come from the germline V gene. The full variable domain, completed using reference TRBV9 and TRBJ2-2, is DSGVTQTPKHLITATGQRVTLRCSPRSGDLSVYWYQQSLDQGLQFLIQYYNGEERAKGNILERFSAQQFPDLHSELNLSSLELGDSALYFCASSVGVRSDNTGELFFGEGSRLTVL.

Concerning this clone: Relative to the germline gene, one junction end is altered; a read error may explain this. The chain recombines TRBV5-6 with TRBJ2-7; TRBD1 aligns across 9 bases. The CDR3 contains 14 residues. CDR1 is SGHDT and CDR2 is YYEEEE in the germline V gene. DNA of the CDR3: TGTGCCAGCAGGTTGGGACAGGGAGCCTACGAGCAGTACTTC. Its protein is CASRLGQGAYEQYF.

The sample holds a few counts of this clone. V is TRBV28 and J is TRBJ2-7; tentatively, D is TRBD1 (7 bases). V lost 4 bases to trimming and J lost 13 bases, with 14 bases between them. This CDR3 spans 11 amino acids. Germline V CDR1 and CDR2: MDHEN, SYDVKM. This CDR3 reads CASSSSGGSYF. CDR3 DNA: TGTGCCAGCAGTTCGTCAGGGGGGAGCTACTTC.

This chain connects TRBV5-1 to TRBJ1-4; weak D call: TRBD1 (6 bases). V was pared by 2 bases and J by 4 bases, with 9 bases between. The CDR3 length is 14 residues. Germline values: CDR1 SGHRS, CDR2 YFSETQ. The CDR3 protein is CASSFGRGNEKLFF. DNA of the CDR3: TGCGCCAGCAGCTTCGGCAGGGGTAATGAAAAACTGTTTTTT.